The 30 T cell receptor beta chains reported below all come from one sample, sequenced in a study of CD8+CD57+ T cells in acquired aplastic anemia. CDR3 and TCR beta VDJ profiling relied on genomic DNA as the template. TCRdb re-analysed the reads in MiXCR, keeping a single row per CDR3 protein. The data hold 120,000 or so distinct CDR3 sequences, with 48% observed a single time. Material: sorted CD4+, CD8+, or CD8+CD57+ T cells (not recorded which) from PBMCs. These receptors all stem from a human donor in good health, serving as a control.

CDR3 DNA sequence: TGTGCCAGCAAGGGACAGGGTGTCGACGAGCAGTACTTC. This translates into CASKGQGVDEQYF. The rearrangement links TRBV2 to TRBJ2-7, with TRBD1 identical over 9 bases. The CDR3 runs to 13 residues. In germline, CDR1 is SNHLY, CDR2 FYNNEI. With V trimmed by 7 bases and J by 5 bases, 6 bases remained unmatched. The complete variable domain, with remaining parts taken from reference TRBV2 and TRBJ2-7, reads EPEVTQTPSHQVTQMGQEVILRCVPISNHLYFYWYRQILGQKVEFLVSFYNNEISEKSEIFDDQFSVERPDGSNFTLKIRSTKLEDSAMYFCASKGQGVDEQYFGPGTRLTVT.

V gene TRBV2 combines with J gene TRBJ2-7; TRBD1 matches 8 bases. V dropped 7 bases and J dropped 5; count of bases not matched to a gene: 10. The germline CDR1 and CDR2 sequences are SNHLY and FYNNEI. This CDR3 region has 14 residues. CDR3 nucleotide sequence: TGTGCCAGCACCCAGGACAGGGTTATGGACGAGCAGTACTTC. This sequence encodes CASTQDRVMDEQYF.

The V and J genes are TRBV2 and TRBJ2-1; 13 positions agree with TRBD2. V lost 9 bases and J lost 2; bases outside the gene matches: 4. The germline V gene encodes CDR1 SNHLY and CDR2 FYNNEI. CDR3 size: 15 residues. Here the CDR3 reads CARGGLAGTYNEQFF. DNA of the CDR3: TGTGCCAGAGGGGGACTAGCGGGGACCTACAATGAGCAGTTCTTC.

This clonotype occurred many times. J is TRBJ1-2 and V is TRBV3-1, with 8 bases fitting TRBD1. Germline CDR1 LGHDT, CDR2 YNNKEL (reference sequence). The length of the CDR3 is 15 residues. The junction had 6 bases not matched to a gene; V was cut back by 4 bases and J by 2 bases. The CDR3 loop is CASSRGWTGNYGYTF. The CDR3 nucleotides are TGTGCCAGCAGCCGCGGATGGACAGGGAACTATGGCTACACCTTC.

The count of this clonotype is one. The chain combines TRBV20-1 with TRBJ2-1; the match to TRBD2 covers 7 bases. This CDR3 is built from 16 residues. CDR1 and CDR2 from the germline V gene are DFQATT and SNEGSKA (reference sequence). V shed 5 bases and J 1 base; nucleotides not matched to a gene: 11. The DNA of the CDR3 is TGCAGTGCTGATACCTCGGGACTACGTTCCTACAATGAGCAGTTCTTC. It is translated as CSADTSGLRSYNEQFF.

In this sample, this clonotype turned up a few times. This chain joins TRBV29-1 and TRBJ2-1; 8 nucleotides match TRBD2. V shed 6 bases, J shed 2 bases, and the junction held 3 bases outside the gene matches. CDR3 size: 13 residues. Germline values: CDR1 SQVTM, CDR2 ANQGSEA. The CDR3 DNA sequence: TGCAGCGTCACGGGACTAGCCTACAATGAGCAGTTCTTC. Translated: CSVTGLAYNEQFF.

This clonotype was counted at least ten times. This chain uses TRBV5-1 with TRBJ1-4; D possibly corresponds to TRBD1 (6 bases). Between the trimmed V and J ends, which lost 2 bases and 7 bases, there was a span of 12 bases. Germline V gene lookup returns CDR1 SGHRS and CDR2 YFSETQ. The CDR3 is made up of 14 amino acids. CDR3 nucleotides: TGCGCCAGCAGCTTCGGGGACAAGGGTGAAAAACTGTTTTTT. Encoded protein: CASSFGDKGEKLFF.

The gene calls are TRBV3-1 and TRBJ1-1; D is possibly TRBD1 (6 bases). The V end lost 3 bases, the J end lost 3 bases, and 14 bases lay between the germline ends. Germline V lookup: CDR1 LGHDT, CDR2 YNNKEL (reference sequence). The CDR3 is 15 amino acids. Written as DNA, the CDR3 is TGTGCCAGCAGCCAGGCGGTAGGGGGGTACACTGAAGCTTTCTTT. Residues: CASSQAVGGYTEAFF. Looking up the rest from reference TRBV3-1 and TRBJ1-1 gives the full variable domain: DTAVSQTPKYLVTQMGNDKSIKCEQNLGHDTMYWYKQDSKKFLKIMFSYNNKELIINETVPNRFSPKSPDKAHLNLHINSLELGDSAVYFCASSQAVGGYTEAFFGQGTRLTVV.

On this clonotype: The junction departs from the called germline gene at one end, perhaps through a read error. The DNA for the CDR3 is TGTGCCAGCAGCGCACAGGTCGTGGGCTATAATTCACCCCTCCACTTT. It translates to CASSAQVVGYNSPLHF. The gene calls are TRBV15 and TRBJ1-6; D perhaps matches TRBD1 (5 bases). CDR3 length equals 16 residues. Germline lookup yields CDR1 LNHNV and CDR2 YYDKDF (reference sequence).

The chain carries TRBV7-2 and TRBJ2-7, with D tentatively TRBD1 (6 bases). Trimming took off 4 bases at V and 0 bases at J, with 10 bases between the two ends. The CDR3 runs 14 residues. The germline V gene encodes CDR1 SGHTA and CDR2 FQGNSA. In nucleotides, the CDR3 is TGTGCCAGCAGCTACGACAGGAGCTCCTACGAGCAGTACTTC. It specifies CASSYDRSSYEQYF.

The gene calls are TRBV25-1 and TRBJ2-7, with D perhaps given as TRBD1 or TRBD2 (6 bases each). With 6 bases removed from V and 5 bases from J, the gap between germline ends came to 20 bases. The germline V gene has CDR1 MGHDK and CDR2 SYGVNS. The CDR3 extends over 15 amino acids. The CDR3 reads CASRLGGSGGNEQYF. The CDR3 DNA reads as TGTGCCAGCAGGCTAGGGGGGAGTGGAGGGAACGAGCAGTACTTC.

This clonotype was recorded a few times. The V call is TRBV19, the J call TRBJ2-7, with D maybe TRBD1 (6 bases). This CDR3 region has 14 residues. V was pared by 9 bases and J by 8 bases, with 23 bases between. The V gene's germline CDR1 is LNHDA and CDR2 SQIVND (reference sequence). This chain's CDR3 is CASNLETGEGKQYF. In nucleotides, the CDR3 is TGTGCCAGCAACCTGGAGACAGGTGAAGGAAAGCAGTACTTC.

This clonotype was recorded a few times. The chain recombines TRBV7-6 with TRBJ1-2; a possible D gene is TRBD1 (6 bases). The V end was cut by 4 bases, the J end by 3 bases, with 12 bases between. The CDR3 has 14 residues. In germline, CDR1 is SGHVS, CDR2 FNYEAQ. CDR3 bases: TGTGCCAGCAGCTGGGGGTCAGGGGACTATGGCTACACCTTC. Translation gives CASSWGSGDYGYTF.

In this sample, this clonotype turned up many times. The V and J genes are TRBV6-1 and TRBJ2-7; weak D call: TRBD2 (5 bases). Germline V CDR1 and CDR2: MNHNS, SASEGT. This CDR3 is built from 15 residues. Trimming took off 4 bases at V and 5 bases at J, with 18 bases between the two ends. The CDR3 protein is CASSALASVGDEQYF. CDR3 coding DNA: TGTGCCAGCAGTGCTCTAGCCTCGGTCGGCGACGAGCAGTACTTC.

The genes are TRBV25-1 and TRBJ2-7; 7 bases are a match to TRBD1. The CDR3 extends over 13 amino acids. Germline V lookup: CDR1 MGHDK, CDR2 SYGVNS. V trimming: 7 bases; J trimming: 0 bases; junction bases outside the gene matches: 3. CDR3: CASKGQYSYEQYF. CDR3 coding DNA: TGTGCCAGCAAGGGACAGTACTCCTACGAGCAGTACTTC.

This clonotype has more than one count but fewer than ten. V is TRBV18 and J is TRBJ1-5; TRBD1 aligns across 7 bases. V lost 4 bases, J lost 3 bases, and 12 bases stayed unmatched. Germline-derived CDR1 and CDR2 are KGHSH and LQKENI. This CDR3 contains 17 residues. In DNA form, the CDR3 reads TGTGCCAGCTCACGCCAGGAGTCCGGGACAGTCAATCAGCCCCAGCATTTT. Translated, it gives CASSRQESGTVNQPQHF.

With respect to this clonotype: Given a much more abundant clone one base away, this may be a read error. The rearrangement uses TRBV20-1 and TRBJ1-6; tentatively, D is TRBD1 (5 bases). This CDR3 comprises 14 residues. Germline values: CDR1 DFQATT, CDR2 SNEGSKA (reference sequence). In DNA form, the CDR3 reads TGCAGTGCTAGAGGGGGCTCCTATAATCCACCCCTCCACTTT. Protein: CSARGGSYNPPLHF.

A single count supports this clonotype. The chain links TRBV19 to TRBJ1-5; D is possibly TRBD1 (5 bases). Germline CDR1 and CDR2: LNHDA and SQIVND (reference sequence). Trimming stripped 11 bases from V and 4 bases from J, with 15 bases between. This CDR3 spans 13 amino acids. CDR3 sequence reads: CACNDRTNQPQHF. In DNA, the CDR3 is TGTGCCTGTAATGACAGAACAAATCAGCCCCAGCATTTT. Full variable domain (outside the CDR3, taken from reference TRBV19 and TRBJ1-5): DGGITQSPKYLFRKEGQNVTLSCEQNLNHDAMYWYRQDPGQGLRLIYYSQIVNDFQKGDIAEGYSVSREKKESFPLTVTSAQKNPTAFYLCACNDRTNQPQHFGDGTRLSIL.

J is TRBJ1-5 and V is TRBV19, with D possibly being TRBD1 (5 bases). V was shortened by 0 bases and J by 7 bases, with 10 bases between the two germline ends. The germline V gene has CDR1 LNHDA and CDR2 SQIVND (reference sequence). This CDR3 spans 14 amino acids. CDR3 coding DNA: TGTGCCAGTAGTATAGATGAGCCAGGGCAGCCCCAGCATTTT. This gives the protein CASSIDEPGQPQHF. Drawing the rest from reference TRBV19 and TRBJ1-5, the complete variable domain is DGGITQSPKYLFRKEGQNVTLSCEQNLNHDAMYWYRQDPGQGLRLIYYSQIVNDFQKGDIAEGYSVSREKKESFPLTVTSAQKNPTAFYLCASSIDEPGQPQHFGDGTRLSIL.

This clonotype has a single count. The V and J genes are TRBV4-1 and TRBJ2-5; no clear D gene. The CDR3 contains 14 residues. Germline-derived CDR1 and CDR2 are MGHRA and YSYEKL. Between the trimmed V and J ends, which lost 1 base and 5 bases, there was a span of 11 bases. The CDR3 sequence is CASSQASQAETQYF. The DNA of the CDR3 is TGCGCCAGCAGCCAAGCCAGTCAAGCGGAGACCCAGTACTTC.

The CDR3 nucleotides read TGTGCCAGCAGTTTAGCGGTGGCCTACGAGCAGTACTTC. Its translation: CASSLAVAYEQYF. The V call is TRBV7-3, the J call TRBJ2-7; a weak D match, TRBD2 (6 bases). Germline lookup yields CDR1 SGHTA and CDR2 FQGTGA. The CDR3 is made up of 13 amino acids. V was clipped by 6 bases and J by 2 bases, with 11 bases between them.

The chain recombines TRBV2 with TRBJ2-3; possibly TRBD2 for D (6 bases). The CDR3 runs 13 residues. Deletions cut 7 bases from V and 8 bases from J, with 16 bases between. From germline, CDR1 is SNHLY and CDR2 FYNNEI. CDR3 sequence (DNA): TGTGCCAGCAAGAGGGAGAGGGACTCTACGCAGTATTTT. Encoded protein: CASKRERDSTQYF.

The chain is built from TRBV9 and TRBJ1-2; 10 bases map to TRBD1. The CDR3 is made up of 14 amino acids. Germline CDR1 reads SGDLS; CDR2 reads YYNGEE. J gave up 7 bases and V 0 bases, and 3 bases lay outside the gene matches. The CDR3 sequence: CASSVVGQGFGYTF. CDR3 sequence (DNA): TGTGCCAGCAGCGTAGTGGGACAGGGGTTTGGCTACACCTTC. Based on the CDR3 plus reference TRBV9 and TRBJ1-2, the full variable domain is DSGVTQTPKHLITATGQRVTLRCSPRSGDLSVYWYQQSLDQGLQFLIQYYNGEERAKGNILERFSAQQFPDLHSELNLSSLELGDSALYFCASSVVGQGFGYTFGSGTRLTVV.

This clonotype was seen many times. The J gene is TRBJ2-1, the V gene TRBV5-1; 10 bases map to TRBD2. Germline CDR1 SGHRS, CDR2 YFSETQ. The V gene end was trimmed by 5 bases and the J gene end by 5 bases; junction bases not matched to a gene: 7. The CDR3 runs 15 residues. The CDR3 region has the DNA TGCGCCAGCAGGTACTTAGCGGGGGGCAACAATGAGCAGTTCTTC. This translates into CASRYLAGGNNEQFF.

The chain is built from TRBV20-1 and TRBJ1-1; D may be TRBD1 (5 bases). The CDR3 contains 13 residues. Trimming shortened V by 6 bases and J by 4 bases, and 15 bases separated the two germline ends. Germline V gene sequence: CDR1 DFQATT, CDR2 SNEGSKA (reference sequence). The CDR3 is CSAGTQQGTEAFF. Here the CDR3 DNA reads TGCAGTGCGGGGACCCAGCAGGGCACTGAAGCTTTCTTT.

This clonotype was detected ten times or more. The V and J genes are TRBV6-2 or TRBV6-3 and TRBJ1-2; tentative D call: TRBD1 (5 bases). Trimming took 2 bases from V and 5 from J, leaving 24 bases between them. The CDR3 has 18 amino acids. Germline CDR1 MNHEY, CDR2 SVGEGT. CDR3 in DNA: TGTGCCAGCAGTTACACCGGGGGACGCCCTGCTGGGCTATATGGCTACACCTTC. Its translation is CASSYTGGRPAGLYGYTF.

In its sample, this clonotype ranks as medium-sized. The chain combines TRBV15 with TRBJ2-7, with no clear D. V lost 0 bases and J 1 base, leaving 7 bases between the germline ends. Germline lookup yields CDR1 LNHNV and CDR2 YYDKDF (reference sequence). The CDR3 spans 14 residues. The CDR3 DNA is TGTGCCACCAGCAGAGATCGGAGATCCTACGAGCAGTACTTC. It codes for CATSRDRRSYEQYF.

J is TRBJ2-5 and V is TRBV25-1, with 9 bases lining up with TRBD2. The germline gives CDR1 MGHDK, CDR2 SYGVNS. The CDR3 has 14 residues. J was trimmed by 4 bases and V by 8 bases; bases with no gene match: 8. In DNA, the CDR3 is TGTGCCAGCTCACCTTCACTAGCGGGAGAGACCCAGTACTTC. Protein sequence: CASSPSLAGETQYF.

This chain joins TRBV7-2 and TRBJ2-7; 10 bases are shared with TRBD1. V lost 0 bases to trimming and J lost 0 bases; unmatched junction nucleotides: 2. Germline values: CDR1 SGHTA, CDR2 FQGNSA. The CDR3 length is 16 residues. This CDR3 reads CASSLAGQGYSYEQYF. The CDR3 DNA reads as TGTGCCAGCAGCTTAGCGGGACAGGGGTACTCCTACGAGCAGTACTTC.

The chain uses TRBV19 and TRBJ1-5; D is ambiguous. From germline, CDR1 is LNHDA and CDR2 SQIVND (reference sequence). The V gene lost 3 bases and the J gene lost 3 bases, with 12 bases spanning the gap. The CDR3 is made up of 15 amino acids. Written as DNA, the CDR3 is TGTGCCAGTAGTATGACGCGCCAAAACAATCAGCCCCAGCATTTT. This sequence encodes CASSMTRQNNQPQHF.